This paragraph reports one T cell receptor beta chain. This clonotype was seen more than once but under ten times. This receptor's antigen is unknown. The sample holds no much larger clone one base away, and base qualities are not on file. This sample was taken from a study of T cells in Graves' hyperthyroidism and ophthalmopathy (dated by TCRdb to about 2019). General notes on the study: Peripheral blood was sampled at the time of initial diagnosis, prior to any treatment. To identify distinguishing TCR V-J signatures, a discovery cohort of about 95 patients was used, comprising 43 with Graves' ophthalmopathy and around 60 with stable Graves' hyperthyroidism. Prospective prediction of ophthalmopathy was tested in an independent validation cohort consisting of under 20 hyperthyroidism patients and some 17 patients who later progressed to ophthalmopathy. For training and testing, the 100 or so patients in the discovery cohort were randomly divided in a 7:3 ratio. In addition, the study compared T-cell repertoires in thyroid tissue and in blood from roughly 6 Graves' hyperthyroidism patients. After sampling, hyperthyroidism patients received methimazole starting at 30 mg daily, and ophthalmopathy patients received high-dose intravenous methylprednisolone. The paper describes TCR Vbeta CDR3 sequencing of about 140 peripheral blood samples, made up of about 40 ophthalmopathy patients, some 76 hyperthyroidism patients and about 17 progressor patients.

Stable Graves' hyperthyroidism was defined as the absence of progression to ophthalmopathy over 18 months of follow-up. Hyperthyroidism patients were newly diagnosed, with disease duration under 2 months, and aged 18 to 65 years. Patients with uncontrolled infections, other autoimmune diseases, pregnancy or lactation were excluded. Diagnoses relied on clinical symptoms, serum thyroxine and TRAb, thyroid ultrasound and orbital computed tomography. Ficoll-Paque density gradient centrifugation was used to isolate PBMCs from about 9.4 ml of fresh peripheral blood. Total RNA was extracted with Trizol reagent, and quality was checked on an Agilent 2100 Bioanalyzer. The TCR beta CDR3 regions were amplified from the RNA transcripts. The TCR CDR3 was subjected to a first round of RT-PCR using the HTBI primer set and the Qiagen OneStep RT-PCR kit. Libraries were constructed in a second round of multiplex PCR, after which size selection and purification were performed. Paired-end sequencing of the libraries was performed with 100 bp reads on an Illumina HiSeq2000. From the authors' description of their analysis: SOAPnuke was used to process the raw data, removing reads that contained adapters or uncalled bases, had a mean Phred below 15, or lacked an exact match to the constant primer or identifier. COPE v1.2.5 was used to merge the high-quality paired reads, and each unique nucleotide sequence was defined as a clonotype. MiTCR v1.1 was used to align the clonotypes against IMGT TRBV, TRBD and TRBJ reference segments. Only V-J combinations with frequency above 0.0001, covering about 99% of repertoires, were analysed. A TCS score was defined as the ratio of F50 (clonal expansion) to E x V (chaos), with BLOSUM62-based TCRdist applied between CDR3 peptides within each V-J. Welch's t-statistics and random forest reduced just over 500 V-J features to fewer than 15, which were used in a naive Bayes classifier (R e1071). The public reads were quality trimmed at Q25 with fastp and then assembled into clones with MiXCR by TCRdb, keeping productive beta chains. Each CDR3 protein appears once, grouped with its most common genes and DNA. These V and J calls originate from TCRdb's pipeline instead of the authors' own analysis. The sample table contains around 690,000 distinct CDR3 sequences; only one count was recorded for approximately 15% of them. The ten largest account for roughly a sixth of the sample.

The paper as a whole reports these results and caveats: Sample size was not statistically predetermined, and investigators were not blinded to group allocation. Most expanded thyroid clonotypes (frequency above 0.001) were also detected in blood, a finding suggesting that blood repertoires may reflect thyroid immune responses. A 13 V-J signature model separated ophthalmopathy from stable hyperthyroidism, with over 85% sensitivity and roughly 84% specificity in cross-validation and 80%/75% in testing. During validation, the model predicted progression to ophthalmopathy a median of around six months ahead of onset, with around 71% sensitivity and roughly 75% specificity.

The sample was blood. The TCR originated in a man aged 50-60 years with Graves' hyperthyroidism.

The CDR3 region: CASSPRDPVNTGELFF. The nucleotide sequence is TGTGCCAGCAGTCCCCGCGACCCGGTTAACACCGGGGAGCTGTTTTTT. Recombination joined TRBV28 with TRBJ2-2, with the D gene not clear enough to name. V and J are truncated by 5 bases and 2 bases respectively, leaving an intervening sequence of 15 bases. The germline V gene yields MDHEN for CDR1 and SYDVKM for CDR2. The CDR3 holds 16 amino acids from the cysteine to the phenylalanine. Only the CDR3 DNA is retained, 48 bases long and in frame from the first base.